The clone carrying this T cell receptor beta chain was seen a handful of times. Its target is unknown. TCR beta cDNA libraries included unique molecular identifiers. TCRdb re-called the PCR reads through MiXCR, storing one row per CDR3 protein. Among hundreds of thousands of distinct CDR3 sequences listed, 25% to 30% were seen once. This specimen comes from a study of post-analysis software for immune sequencing data. About the research overall: Included courses were relapsing-remitting and secondary progressive multiple sclerosis; progressive-relapsing multiple sclerosis was also included.

Points from the study as a whole: By F measure, strong co-clustering occurred among samples prepared in the same batch. Patients carried several TRBV segments more frequently than controls did, and TRBV5-6, TRBV5-1 and TRBV20-1 were among them. Those with multiple sclerosis, the patient group, showed significantly lower normalized Chao1 diversity than controls.

The CDR3 is 13 amino acids. V lost 7 bases and J lost 10; bases outside the gene matches: 7. Germline V gives CDR1 SNHLY, CDR2 FYNNEI. This sequence joins TRBV2 and TRBJ1-6, with TRBD1 matching over 7 bases. The clonotype originates from a girl under 18 with multiple sclerosis. Source material: blood. CDR3 amino acids: CASTRAGGSPLHF. The CDR3, as DNA: TGTGCCAGCACGCGGGCAGGGGGATCACCCCTCCACTTT. Full variable domain (rest looked up from reference TRBV2 and TRBJ1-6): EPEVTQTPSHQVTQMGQEVILRCVPISNHLYFYWYRQILGQKVEFLVSFYNNEISEKSEIFDDQFSVERPDGSNFTLKIRSTKLEDSAMYFCASTRAGGSPLHFGNGTRLTVT.